This paragraph covers one T cell receptor beta chain sequence. Its antigen remains unidentified. The record originates from a study of identifying expanded T cells in peripheral blood. Per germline, CDR1 MNHEY and CDR2 SMNVEV (reference sequence). CDR3 length: 15 amino acids. The trim removed 2 bases at V and 4 bases at J, leaving 6 bases unmatched. Study findings and constraints: Technical replicates showed approximately 1.2 changed clones; about two weeks roughly 15; four weeks 19. Across healthy donors, higher total template counts meant significantly greater roughly 2-week count variance.

Collection occurred without any documented infections or immune events in donors. Here immunoSEQ multiplex PCR was the method, and the copy in TCRdb shows in-frame clones only, minus some. The sample holds more than 75,000 clones, 85% to 90% seen once. The chain recombines TRBV27 with TRBJ1-1, with 8 bases lining up with TRBD1. The sample consisted of blood. This receptor was identified in a person aged 18 to 70 in good health. The CDR3 region is CASSLAGGAGTEAFF. The DNA of the CDR3 is TGTGCCAGCAGTTTAGCAGGGGGCGCGGGCACTGAAGCTTTCTTT.